This passage covers 15 T cell receptor beta chains from one sample sequenced in a study of CD8 T cells in Susac syndrome. It was with random hexamers that roughly 0.45 to 1 ug RNA was reverse transcribed. MiXCR, applied by TCRdb to the immunoSEQ multiplex PCR reads, yields one record per CDR3 protein. The sample has around 100,000 distinct CDR3 sequences, approximately 95% seen once; the top ten hold roughly 0.29%. The sequenced material came from CD8+ T cells from PBMCs. The receptors were gathered from a human donor with Susac syndrome.

J is TRBJ2-1 and V is TRBV20-1; 10 bases line up with TRBD2. The CDR3 extends over 15 amino acids. From germline, CDR1 is DFQATT and CDR2 SNEGSKA (reference sequence). Unmatched junction bases numbered 6, after V lost 0 bases and J lost 7 bases. CDR3 sequence: CSARDQAGGWNEQFF. CDR3 nucleotide sequence: TGCAGTGCTAGAGATCAAGCGGGAGGGTGGAATGAGCAGTTCTTC.

The chain recombines TRBV4-1 with TRBJ1-5; D call uncertain. From germline, CDR1 is MGHRA and CDR2 YSYEKL. The CDR3 consists of 15 residues. V lost 4 bases, J lost 4 bases, and 14 bases lay in between. The CDR3 region has the DNA TGCGCCAGCAGCCTCGGACGGGAAAAGAATCAGCCCCAGCATTTT. As protein: CASSLGREKNQPQHF.

The V gene is TRBV9, the J gene TRBJ2-2, with unresolved D. This CDR3 is built from 13 residues. The ends were cut back, 3 bases at V and 5 bases at J, with 8 bases in the middle. From germline, CDR1 is SGDLS and CDR2 YYNGEE. DNA of the CDR3: TGTGCCAGCAGCGGAAGAACTACCGGGGAGCTGTTTTTT. Translation: CASSGRTTGELFF.

This clonotype was found once. The rearrangement joins TRBV3-1 to TRBJ2-7; unclear D gene. Looked up from germline, CDR1 is LGHDT and CDR2 is YNNKEL (reference sequence). V was pared by 0 bases and J by 4 bases, with 7 bases between. This CDR3 spans 13 amino acids. CDR3 residues: CASSQDGWYEQYF. In DNA, the CDR3 is TGTGCCAGCAGCCAAGATGGGTGGTACGAGCAGTACTTC.

The chain has TRBV28 and TRBJ1-4; D is undetermined. This CDR3 is 14 amino acids long. V was shortened by 5 bases and J by 1 base, with 8 bases between the two germline ends. Germline V gives CDR1 MDHEN, CDR2 SYDVKM. The CDR3 region is CASSQVETNEKLFF. CDR3 DNA sequence: TGTGCCAGCAGTCAGGTGGAAACTAATGAAAAACTGTTTTTT.

The rearrangement links TRBV20-1 to TRBJ1-1; TRBD1 matches 7 bases. The V and J ends lost 4 bases and 1 base, in that order; junction bases with no gene match: 0. CDR1 and CDR2 from the germline V gene are DFQATT and SNEGSKA (reference sequence). The CDR3 loop spans 12 amino acids. This chain's CDR3 is CSANRGNTEAFF. As DNA, the CDR3 is TGCAGTGCTAACAGGGGGAACACTGAAGCTTTCTTT.

J is TRBJ1-2 and V is TRBV25-1; 10 bases align to TRBD1. Trimming removed 8 bases from V and 2 bases from J; junction bases left unmatched: 8. The germline gives CDR1 MGHDK, CDR2 SYGVNS. This CDR3 has 15 residues. The DNA of the CDR3 is TGTGCCAGCGGCTGGGACAGGGGTTCCAACTATGGCTACACCTTC. It is translated as CASGWDRGSNYGYTF.

This sequence joins TRBV29-1 and TRBJ1-1, with 7 bases lining up with TRBD1. Germline V CDR1 and CDR2: SQVTM, ANQGSEA. V dropped 5 bases and J dropped 0; count of bases not matched to a gene: 6. CDR3 length: 14 amino acids. CDR3 amino acids: CSVTERGLNTEAFF. The DNA of the CDR3 is TGCAGCGTTACAGAGAGGGGGCTGAACACTGAAGCTTTCTTT.

The V and J genes are TRBV9 and TRBJ2-7; D uncertain. Germline CDR1 and CDR2: SGDLS and YYNGEE. There are 11 residues in the CDR3. V was trimmed by 6 bases and J by 0 bases, leaving 4 bases between them. CDR3 protein: CASTRSYEQYF. CDR3 coding DNA: TGTGCCAGCACCCGCTCCTACGAGCAGTACTTC.

A single count supports this clonotype. This chain uses TRBV18 with TRBJ2-1, with unresolved D. With 2 bases removed from V and 8 bases from J, the gap between germline ends came to 10 bases. The CDR3 is 13 amino acids. Germline loops: CDR1 KGHSH, CDR2 LQKENI. In nucleotides, the CDR3 is TGTGCCAGCTCACCAGAAGTGGTACATGAGCAGTTCTTC. It is translated as CASSPEVVHEQFF.

The CDR3 here is CASSSLIRTTEAFF. CDR3 nucleotides: TGTGCCAGCAGCTCGCTGATCCGGACAACTGAAGCTTTCTTT. This chain connects TRBV28 to TRBJ1-1; D possibly corresponds to TRBD1 (5 bases). Between the trimmed V and J ends, which lost 6 bases and 5 bases, there was a span of 16 bases. From germline, CDR1 is MDHEN and CDR2 SYDVKM. The CDR3 has 14 amino acids. Full variable domain (missing parts from reference TRBV28 and TRBJ1-1): DVKVTQSSRYLVKRTGEKVFLECVQDMDHENMFWYRQDPGLGLRLIYFSYDVKMKEKGDIPEGYSVSREKKERFSLILESASTNQTSMYLCASSSLIRTTEAFFGQGTRLTVV.

V usage is TRBV7-9 and J usage is TRBJ2-3; 7 bases are a match to TRBD1. Germline trimming cut 4 bases from V and 2 bases from J; bases unmatched to any gene: 12. This CDR3 is 17 amino acids long. CDR1 is SEHNR, CDR2 FQNEAQ, per germline (reference sequence). CDR3: CASSSPWDSYATDTQYF. CDR3 sequence (DNA): TGTGCCAGCAGCTCCCCCTGGGACAGTTACGCCACAGATACGCAGTATTTT.

The V call is TRBV15, the J call TRBJ2-4; D possibly matches TRBD1 or TRBD2 (7 bases each). The ends were cut back, 2 bases at V and 8 bases at J, with 10 bases in the middle. Germline CDR1 LNHNV, CDR2 YYDKDF (reference sequence). CDR3 length equals 13 residues. CDR3 in DNA: TGTGCCACCAGCAGATCAGGGGGGGACATTCAGTACTTC. It translates to CATSRSGGDIQYF.

This clonotype was seen more than once but under ten times. The chain links TRBV18 to TRBJ2-3; D call uncertain. Per germline, CDR1 KGHSH and CDR2 LQKENI. The CDR3 runs 12 residues. Trimming took 3 bases from V and 2 from J, leaving 3 bases between them. The CDR3 is CASSPPTDTQYF. The CDR3 DNA follows: TGTGCCAGCTCACCTCCCACAGATACGCAGTATTTT.

The CDR3 is CASSLVGSTEAFF. CDR3 DNA sequence: TGTGCCAGCAGCTTAGTCGGCAGCACTGAAGCTTTCTTT. The J gene is TRBJ1-1, the V gene TRBV7-2; unclear D gene. Germline CDR1 SGHTA, CDR2 FQGNSA. The CDR3 length is 13 residues. The ends were cut back, 1 base at V and 4 bases at J, with 7 bases in the middle.